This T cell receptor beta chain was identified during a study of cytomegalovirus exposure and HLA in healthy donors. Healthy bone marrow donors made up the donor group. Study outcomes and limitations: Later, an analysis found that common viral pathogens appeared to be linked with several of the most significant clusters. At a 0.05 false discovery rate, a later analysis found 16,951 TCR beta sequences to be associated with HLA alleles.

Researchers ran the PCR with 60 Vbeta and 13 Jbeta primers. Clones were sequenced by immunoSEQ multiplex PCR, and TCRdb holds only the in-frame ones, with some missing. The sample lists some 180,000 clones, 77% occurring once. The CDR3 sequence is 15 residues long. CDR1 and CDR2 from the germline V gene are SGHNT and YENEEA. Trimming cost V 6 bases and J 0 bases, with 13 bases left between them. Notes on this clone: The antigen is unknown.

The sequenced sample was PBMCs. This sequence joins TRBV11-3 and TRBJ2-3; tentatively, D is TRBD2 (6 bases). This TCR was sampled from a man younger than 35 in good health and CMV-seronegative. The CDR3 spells CASSARRGSTDTQYF. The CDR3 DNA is TGTGCCAGCAGTGCTAGGAGGGGTAGCACAGATACGCAGTATTTT.